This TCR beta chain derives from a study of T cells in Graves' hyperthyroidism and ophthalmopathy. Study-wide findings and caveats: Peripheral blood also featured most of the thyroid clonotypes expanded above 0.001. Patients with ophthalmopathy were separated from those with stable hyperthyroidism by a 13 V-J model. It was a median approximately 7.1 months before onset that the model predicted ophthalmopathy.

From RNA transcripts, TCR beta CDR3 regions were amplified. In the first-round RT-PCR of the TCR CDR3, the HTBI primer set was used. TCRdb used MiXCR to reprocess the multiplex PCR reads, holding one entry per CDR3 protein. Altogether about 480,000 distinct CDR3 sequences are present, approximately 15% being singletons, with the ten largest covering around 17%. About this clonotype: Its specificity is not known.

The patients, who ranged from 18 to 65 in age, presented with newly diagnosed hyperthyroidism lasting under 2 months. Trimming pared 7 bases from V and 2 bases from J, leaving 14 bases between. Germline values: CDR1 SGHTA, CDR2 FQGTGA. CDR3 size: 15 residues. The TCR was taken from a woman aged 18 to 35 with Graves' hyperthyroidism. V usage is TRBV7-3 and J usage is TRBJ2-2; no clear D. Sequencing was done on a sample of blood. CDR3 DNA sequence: TGTGCCAGCACCCTAGATGTGAGAAACACCGGGGAGCTGTTTTTT. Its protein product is CASTLDVRNTGELFF.